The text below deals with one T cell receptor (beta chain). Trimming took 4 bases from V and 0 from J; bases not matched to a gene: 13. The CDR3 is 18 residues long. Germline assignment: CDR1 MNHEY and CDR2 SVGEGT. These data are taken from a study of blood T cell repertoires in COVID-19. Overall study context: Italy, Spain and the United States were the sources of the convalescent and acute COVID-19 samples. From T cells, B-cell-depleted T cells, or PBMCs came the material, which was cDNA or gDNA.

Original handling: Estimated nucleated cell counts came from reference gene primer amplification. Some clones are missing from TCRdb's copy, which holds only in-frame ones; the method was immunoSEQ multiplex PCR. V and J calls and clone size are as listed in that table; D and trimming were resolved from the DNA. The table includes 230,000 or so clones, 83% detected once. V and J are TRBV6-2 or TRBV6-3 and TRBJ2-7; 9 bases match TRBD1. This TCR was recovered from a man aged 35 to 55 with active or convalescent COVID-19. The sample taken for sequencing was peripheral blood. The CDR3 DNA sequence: TGTGCCAGCAGTTTCAACTCGATCACAGGGGGCCCCTCCTACGAGCAGTACTTC. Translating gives CASSFNSITGGPSYEQYF.